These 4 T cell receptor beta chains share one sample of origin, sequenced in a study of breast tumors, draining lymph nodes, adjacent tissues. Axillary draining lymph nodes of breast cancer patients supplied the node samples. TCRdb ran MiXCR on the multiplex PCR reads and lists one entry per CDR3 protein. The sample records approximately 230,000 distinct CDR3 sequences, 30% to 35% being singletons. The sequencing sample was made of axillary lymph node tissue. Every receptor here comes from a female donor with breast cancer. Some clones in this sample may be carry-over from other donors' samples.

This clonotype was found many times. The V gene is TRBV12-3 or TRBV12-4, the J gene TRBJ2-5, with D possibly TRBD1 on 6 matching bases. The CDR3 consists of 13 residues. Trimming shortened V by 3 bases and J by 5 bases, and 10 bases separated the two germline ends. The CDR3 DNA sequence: TGTGCCAGCAGTTTTGGGGGCCGTGAGACCCAGTACTTC. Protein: CASSFGGRETQYF.

This chain's CDR3 is CATRASGRDEQYF. Here the CDR3 DNA reads TGTGCCACCAGGGCTAGCGGGAGAGACGAGCAGTACTTC. V usage is TRBV24-1 and J usage is TRBJ2-7; 10 bases match TRBD2. V lost 7 bases, J lost 5 bases, and 4 bases stayed unmatched. The CDR3 sequence is 13 residues long. Per the germline V gene, CDR1 is KGHDR and CDR2 is SFDVKD.

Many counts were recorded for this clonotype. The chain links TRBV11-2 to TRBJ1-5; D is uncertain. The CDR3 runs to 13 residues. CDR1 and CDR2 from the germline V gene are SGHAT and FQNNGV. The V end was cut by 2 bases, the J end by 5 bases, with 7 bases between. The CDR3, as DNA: TGTGCCAGCAGCTTATCCGGTGATCAGCCCCAGCATTTT. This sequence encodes CASSLSGDQPQHF.

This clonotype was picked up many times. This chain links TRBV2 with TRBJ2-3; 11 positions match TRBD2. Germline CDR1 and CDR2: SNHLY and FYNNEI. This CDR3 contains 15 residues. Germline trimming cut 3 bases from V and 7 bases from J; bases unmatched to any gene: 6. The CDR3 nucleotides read TGTGCCAGCAGTGAGTCTAGCGGGGGGTTAAATACGCAGTATTTT. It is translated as CASSESSGGLNTQYF.